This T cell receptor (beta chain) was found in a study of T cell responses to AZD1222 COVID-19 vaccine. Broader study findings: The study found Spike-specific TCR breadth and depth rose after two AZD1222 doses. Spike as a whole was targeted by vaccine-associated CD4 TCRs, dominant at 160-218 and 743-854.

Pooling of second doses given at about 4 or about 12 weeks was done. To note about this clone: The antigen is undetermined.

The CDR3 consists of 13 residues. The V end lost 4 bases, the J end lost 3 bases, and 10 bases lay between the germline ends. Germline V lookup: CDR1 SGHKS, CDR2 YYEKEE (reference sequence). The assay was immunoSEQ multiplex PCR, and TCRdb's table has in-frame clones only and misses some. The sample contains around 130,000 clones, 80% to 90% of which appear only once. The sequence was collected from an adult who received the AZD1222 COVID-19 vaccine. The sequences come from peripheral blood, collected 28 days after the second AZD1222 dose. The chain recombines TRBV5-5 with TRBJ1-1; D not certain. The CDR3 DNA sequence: TGTGCCAGCAGCCCTGGGTGGGACACTGAAGCTTTCTTT. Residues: CASSPGWDTEAFF.